The source of this TCR beta chain is a study of blood T cells in healthy people across ages. A remark on this clonotype: Its antigen remains unidentified.

Study outcomes and limitations: Higher diversity and more naive CD4+ cells were features of long-lived donors, compared to aged donors.

Sample-barcoded 5' priming and a J-beta primer mix drove a second PCR of 7 to 11 cycles. The authors tagged each cDNA molecule using a template-switch adaptor with 12 random nucleotides. TCRdb redid the calling of the 5' RACE reads with MiXCR, one entry per CDR3 protein. The data show roughly 800,000 distinct CDR3 sequences, with roughly 64% seen just once and 22% held by the top ten. The CDR3 has 14 amino acids. V lost 9 bases to trimming and J lost 1 base, with 15 bases between them. The sequence came from a man younger than 45 in good health. Sequenced: blood. The rearrangement uses TRBV12-3 or TRBV12-4 and TRBJ2-5; D is ambiguous. The CDR3 DNA reads TGTGCCAGTACGACCGGGTTAGTCCAAGAGACCCAGTACTTC. This translates into CASTTGLVQETQYF.